The 18 T cell receptor beta chains reported below all come from one sample, sequenced in a study of blood T cell repertoires in COVID-19 (dated by TCRdb to about 2020). Library prep was done by the immunoSEQ multiplex PCR assay. The table comes from immuneACCESS by way of TCRdb, which keeps in-frame sequences with V and J called. Part of the clones is missing from these tables; in studies checked, under half for an unresolved V gene and the rest for unknown reasons. This sample lists approximately 140,000 clones; about 86% were detected once. Roughly 3.3% of the sample is in the top ten clones. The source material was peripheral blood. The receptor set was obtained from a man aged 70-80 years with acute or convalescent COVID-19.

About this clone: Other DNA sequences from this sample encode an identical CDR3 as well. The J gene is TRBJ1-4, the V gene TRBV27; no definite D call. Germline-derived CDR1 and CDR2 are MNHEY and SMNVEV (reference sequence). V gave up 5 bases and J gave up 8 bases, with 6 bases separating them. The CDR3 loop spans 11 amino acids. CDR3 DNA sequence: TGTGCCAGCAGTCGCGGGGAAAAACTGTTTTTT. Encoded protein: CASSRGEKLFF.

J is TRBJ1-2 and V is TRBV7-2, with a tentative D call TRBD1 (6 bases). The CDR3 sequence is 14 residues long. Trimming stripped 2 bases from V and 3 bases from J, with 10 bases between. CDR1 is SGHTA, CDR2 FQGNSA, per germline. CDR3 DNA: TGTGCCAGCAGCTTACGCGGACAGTACTATGGCTACACCTTC. Translation gives CASSLRGQYYGYTF.

J is TRBJ2-2 and V is TRBV5-6, with TRBD2 matching over 9 bases. Germline V lookup: CDR1 SGHDT, CDR2 YYEEEE. After removal of 3 bases from V and 5 bases from J, the junction contained 8 bases not matched to a gene. The CDR3 is made up of 16 amino acids. CDR3 in amino acids: CASSWQSGRSTGELFF. The CDR3, as DNA: TGTGCCAGCAGCTGGCAGAGCGGGAGGAGTACCGGGGAGCTGTTTTTT. The variable domain in full, completed from reference TRBV5-6 and TRBJ2-2, reads DAGVTQSPTHLIKTRGQQVTLRCSPKSGHDTVSWYQQALGQGPQFIFQYYEEEERQRGNFPDRFSGHQFPNYSSELNVNALLLGDSALYLCASSWQSGRSTGELFFGEGSRLTVL.

V is TRBV6-2 or TRBV6-3 and J is TRBJ1-1, with a tentative D call TRBD1 (5 bases). The CDR3 is 14 amino acids. V lost 5 bases to trimming and J lost 2 bases, with 12 bases between them. Germline loops: CDR1 MNHEY, CDR2 SVGEGT. The CDR3 loop is CASSLPTENTEAFF. CDR3 DNA sequence: TGTGCCAGCAGTCTTCCGACAGAAAACACTGAAGCTTTCTTT.

The chain recombines TRBV7-3 with TRBJ2-3; D ambiguous. Trimming cost V 1 base and J 3 bases, with 5 bases left between them. Germline values: CDR1 SGHTA, CDR2 FQGTGA. CDR3 length equals 13 residues. CDR3 nucleotides: TGTGCCAGCAGCTTAAATCCAACAGATACGCAGTATTTT. Its translation is CASSLNPTDTQYF.

This chain joins TRBV30 and TRBJ2-2; 11 bases map to TRBD2. Germline-derived CDR1 and CDR2 are GTSNPN and SVGIG (reference sequence). V shed 0 bases and J 3 bases; nucleotides not matched to a gene: 6. The CDR3 sequence is 17 residues long. CDR3 sequence (DNA): TGTGCCTGGAGTGTTGCACTAGCGGGAGCGGACACCGGGGAGCTGTTTTTT. Amino acids: CAWSVALAGADTGELFF.

The CDR3 loop reads CASSLDRGTYNEQFF. CDR3 in DNA: TGCGCCAGCAGCTTGGACAGGGGCACCTACAATGAGCAGTTCTTC. The gene calls are TRBV5-1 and TRBJ2-1, with 7 bases identical to TRBD1. The V gene end was trimmed by 0 bases and the J gene end by 2 bases; junction bases not matched to a gene: 2. The germline V gene encodes CDR1 SGHRS and CDR2 YFSETQ. The CDR3 is 15 residues long.

This rearrangement joins TRBV29-1 to TRBJ1-1, with D maybe TRBD1 (6 bases). Germline lookup yields CDR1 SQVTM and CDR2 ANQGSEA. The CDR3 is made up of 13 amino acids. V was pared by 7 bases and J by 4 bases, with 16 bases between. The CDR3 DNA reads as TGCAGCGCTTCGACAGGTCCCAGCACTGAAGCTTTCTTT. Its protein is CSASTGPSTEAFF.

The chain links TRBV10-3 to TRBJ1-5; the match to TRBD1 covers 9 bases. The CDR3 runs to 13 residues. The J segment lost 5 bases and the V segment lost 11 bases, leaving 7 bases of the junction unmatched. In germline, CDR1 is ENHRY, CDR2 SYGVKD. CDR3: CAAAGDRDQPQHF. CDR3 nucleotide sequence: TGTGCCGCCGCAGGGGACAGGGATCAGCCCCAGCATTTT.

This sequence joins TRBV28 and TRBJ2-7, with TRBD2 matching over 8 bases. This CDR3 comprises 15 residues. Per the germline V gene, CDR1 is MDHEN and CDR2 is SYDVKM. V shed 5 bases, J shed 4 bases, and the junction held 10 bases outside the gene matches. CDR3: CASSLPRTSQYEQYF. The CDR3 DNA reads TGTGCCAGCAGTCTGCCCCGGACTAGCCAGTACGAGCAGTACTTC.

By share, this clone counts as medium-sized (0.01 to 0.1%). This chain links TRBV6-5 with TRBJ2-1; 11 bases map to TRBD2. Looked up from germline, CDR1 is MNHEY and CDR2 is SVGAGI. Trimming cost V 5 bases and J 8 bases; bases outside gene matches: 5. The CDR3 spans 14 residues. For the CDR3, the DNA is TGTGCCAGCAGTCTTAGCGGGAGGGTCGATGAGCAGTTCTTC. It yields the protein CASSLSGRVDEQFF.

V and J are TRBV27 and TRBJ1-5; maybe TRBD1 (5 bases). The CDR3 length is 16 residues. V lost 2 bases, J lost 1 base, and 12 bases lay in between. CDR1 is MNHEY and CDR2 is SMNVEV in the germline V gene (reference sequence). The CDR3 nucleotides are TGTGCCAGCAGTTTACATGGGGCAGGGAGCAATCAGCCCCAGCATTTT. Its protein product is CASSLHGAGSNQPQHF.

V usage is TRBV6-5 and J usage is TRBJ2-2, with 8 bases that match TRBD1. The CDR3 consists of 15 residues. The germline gives CDR1 MNHEY, CDR2 SVGAGI. The trim removed 6 bases at V and 5 bases at J, leaving 8 bases unmatched. The CDR3 loop is CASRKGQGGTGELFF. In DNA, the CDR3 is TGTGCCAGCAGAAAAGGACAGGGCGGGACCGGGGAGCTGTTTTTT.

The CDR3 loop reads CASSFGQGVYGYTF. CDR3 DNA: TGTGCCAGCAGTTTTGGACAGGGAGTCTATGGCTACACCTTC. The V gene is TRBV6-5, the J gene TRBJ1-2; 8 nucleotides align to TRBD1. Germline trimming cut 4 bases from V and 4 bases from J; bases unmatched to any gene: 5. Germline values: CDR1 MNHEY, CDR2 SVGAGI. The CDR3 loop spans 14 amino acids.

The CDR3 loop reads CASLAPGQPQETQYF. Here the CDR3 DNA reads TGTGCCAGCCTAGCCCCGGGACAGCCACAAGAGACCCAGTACTTC. V is TRBV3-1 (or the pseudogene TRBV3-2) and J is TRBJ2-5; 7 bases are a match to TRBD1. This CDR3 has 15 residues. After removal of 8 bases from V and 2 bases from J, the junction contained 11 bases not matched to a gene. The germline V gene has CDR1 LGHDT and CDR2 YNNKEL (reference sequence).

This chain joins TRBV6-5 and TRBJ1-6, with 7 bases that match TRBD1. The trim removed 4 bases at V and 9 bases at J, leaving 9 bases unmatched. The length of the CDR3 is 15 residues. Germline loops: CDR1 MNHEY, CDR2 SVGAGI. The CDR3 sequence is CASSWTTSGGSPLHF. In DNA form, the CDR3 reads TGTGCCAGCAGTTGGACCACCTCAGGGGGTTCACCCCTCCACTTT.

J is TRBJ2-1 and V is TRBV11-3, with 10 bases identical to TRBD2. Trimming removed 5 bases from V and 1 base from J; junction bases left unmatched: 8. Germline CDR1 SGHNT, CDR2 YENEEA. The CDR3 totals 17 residues. The CDR3 loop is CASSPQTSGLSYNEQFF. CDR3 nucleotides: TGTGCCAGCAGCCCCCAGACTAGCGGGCTTTCCTACAATGAGCAGTTCTTC.

V usage is TRBV7-9 and J usage is TRBJ2-7; D is perhaps TRBD2 (6 bases). The ends were cut back, 5 bases at V and 3 bases at J, with 11 bases in the middle. The CDR3 consists of 13 residues. The germline V gene has CDR1 SEHNR and CDR2 FQNEAQ (reference sequence). CDR3 nucleotide sequence: TGTGCCAGCAGCCAAGTGGGGGGCTACGAGCAGTACTTC. As protein: CASSQVGGYEQYF.